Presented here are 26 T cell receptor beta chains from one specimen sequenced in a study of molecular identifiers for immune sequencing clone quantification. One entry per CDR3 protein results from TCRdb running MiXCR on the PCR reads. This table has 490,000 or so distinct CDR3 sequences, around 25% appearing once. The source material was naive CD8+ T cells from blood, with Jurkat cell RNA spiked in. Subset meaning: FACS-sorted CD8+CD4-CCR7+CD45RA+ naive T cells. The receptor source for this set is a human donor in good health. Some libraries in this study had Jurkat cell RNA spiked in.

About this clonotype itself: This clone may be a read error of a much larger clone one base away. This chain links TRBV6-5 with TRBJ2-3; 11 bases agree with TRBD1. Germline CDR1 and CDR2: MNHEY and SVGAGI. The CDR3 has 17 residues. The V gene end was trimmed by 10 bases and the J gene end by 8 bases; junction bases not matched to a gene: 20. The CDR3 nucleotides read TGTGCCACCGACGACTCACCCGGGACAGGGGGTCCAGGTACGCAGTATTTT. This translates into CATDDSPGTGGPGTQYF.

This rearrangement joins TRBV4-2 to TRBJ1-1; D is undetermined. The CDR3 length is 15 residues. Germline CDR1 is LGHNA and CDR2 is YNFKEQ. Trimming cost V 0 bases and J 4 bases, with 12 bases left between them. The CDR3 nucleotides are TGTGCCAGCAGCCAAGATCGGGATACAAGCACTGAAGCTTTCTTT. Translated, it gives CASSQDRDTSTEAFF.

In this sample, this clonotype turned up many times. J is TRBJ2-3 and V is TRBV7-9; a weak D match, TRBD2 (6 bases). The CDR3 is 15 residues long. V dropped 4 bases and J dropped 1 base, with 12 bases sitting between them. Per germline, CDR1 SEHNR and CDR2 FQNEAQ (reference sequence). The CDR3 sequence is CASSSRPSGTDTQYF. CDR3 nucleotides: TGTGCCAGCAGCTCCAGGCCTAGCGGCACAGATACGCAGTATTTT.

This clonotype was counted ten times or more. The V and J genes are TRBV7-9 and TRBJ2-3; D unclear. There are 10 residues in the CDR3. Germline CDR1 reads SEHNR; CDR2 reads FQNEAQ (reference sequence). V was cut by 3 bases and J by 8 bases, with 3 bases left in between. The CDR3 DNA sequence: TGTGCCAGCAGCTTGGGTACGCAGTATTTT. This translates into CASSLGTQYF.

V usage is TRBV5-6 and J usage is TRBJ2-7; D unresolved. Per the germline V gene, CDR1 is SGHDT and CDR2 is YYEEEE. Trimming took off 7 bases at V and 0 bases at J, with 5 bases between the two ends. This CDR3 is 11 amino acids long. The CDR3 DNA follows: TGTGCCAGCGGGAACTCCTACGAGCAGTACTTC. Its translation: CASGNSYEQYF. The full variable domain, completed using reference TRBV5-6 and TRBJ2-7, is DAGVTQSPTHLIKTRGQQVTLRCSPKSGHDTVSWYQQALGQGPQFIFQYYEEEERQRGNFPDRFSGHQFPNYSSELNVNALLLGDSALYLCASGNSYEQYFGPGTRLTVT.

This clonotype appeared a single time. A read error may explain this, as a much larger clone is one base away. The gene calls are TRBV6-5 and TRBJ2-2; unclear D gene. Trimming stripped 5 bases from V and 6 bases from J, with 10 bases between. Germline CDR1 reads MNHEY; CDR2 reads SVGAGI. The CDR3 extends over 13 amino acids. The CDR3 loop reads CASSRSASGELFF. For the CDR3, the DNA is TGTGCCAGCAGTCGGTCTGCTTCCGGGGAGCTGTTTTTT.

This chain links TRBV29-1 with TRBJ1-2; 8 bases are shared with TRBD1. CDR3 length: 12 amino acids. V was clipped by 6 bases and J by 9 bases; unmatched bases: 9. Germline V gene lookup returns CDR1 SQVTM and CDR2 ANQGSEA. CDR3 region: CSVWDRKGSYTF. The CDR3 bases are TGCAGCGTATGGGACAGGAAAGGGAGCTACACCTTC.

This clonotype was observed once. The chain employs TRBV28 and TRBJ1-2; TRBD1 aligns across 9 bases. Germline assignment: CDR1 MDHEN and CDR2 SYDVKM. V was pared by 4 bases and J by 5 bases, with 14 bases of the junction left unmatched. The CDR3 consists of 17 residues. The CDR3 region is CASSSPRTGDLHYGYTF. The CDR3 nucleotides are TGTGCCAGCAGTTCGCCCCGGACAGGGGACCTCCATTATGGCTACACCTTC.

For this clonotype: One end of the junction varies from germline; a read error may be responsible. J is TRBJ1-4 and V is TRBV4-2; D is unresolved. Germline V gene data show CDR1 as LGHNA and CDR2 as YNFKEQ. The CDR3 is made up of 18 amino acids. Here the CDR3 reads CASRQDFGHYTTNEKLFF. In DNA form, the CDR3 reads TGTGCCAGCCGCCAAGATTTCGGTCACTATACAACTAATGAAAAACTGTTTTTT.

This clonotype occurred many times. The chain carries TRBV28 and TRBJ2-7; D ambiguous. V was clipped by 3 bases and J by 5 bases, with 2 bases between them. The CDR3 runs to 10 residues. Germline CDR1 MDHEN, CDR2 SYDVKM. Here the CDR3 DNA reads TGTGCCAGCAGTTTGAACGAGCAGTACTTC. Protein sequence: CASSLNEQYF.

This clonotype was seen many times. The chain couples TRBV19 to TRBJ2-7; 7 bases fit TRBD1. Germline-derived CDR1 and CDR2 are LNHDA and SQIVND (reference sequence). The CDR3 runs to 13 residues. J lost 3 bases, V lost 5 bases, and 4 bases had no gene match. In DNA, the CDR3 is TGTGCCAGTAGTGACAGGGTAGTCTACGAGCAGTACTTC. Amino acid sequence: CASSDRVVYEQYF.

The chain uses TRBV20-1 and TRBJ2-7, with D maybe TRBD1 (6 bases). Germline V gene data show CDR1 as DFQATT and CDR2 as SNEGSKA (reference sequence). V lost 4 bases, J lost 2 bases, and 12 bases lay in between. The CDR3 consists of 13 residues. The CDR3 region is CSATRDNPYEQYF. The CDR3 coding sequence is TGCAGTGCTACCCGGGACAACCCCTACGAGCAGTACTTC.

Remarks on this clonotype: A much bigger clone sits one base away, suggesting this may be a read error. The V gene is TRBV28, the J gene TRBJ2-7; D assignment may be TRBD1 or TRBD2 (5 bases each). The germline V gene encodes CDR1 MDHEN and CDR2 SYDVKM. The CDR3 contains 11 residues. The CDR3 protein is CASSLGGRTNF. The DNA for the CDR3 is TGTGCCAGCAGTTTAGGGGGACGGACAAACTTC.

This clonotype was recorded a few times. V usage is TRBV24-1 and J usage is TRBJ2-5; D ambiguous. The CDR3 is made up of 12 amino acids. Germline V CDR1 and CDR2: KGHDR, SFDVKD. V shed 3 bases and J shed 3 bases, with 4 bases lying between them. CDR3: CATSDGEETQYF. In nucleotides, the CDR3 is TGTGCCACCAGTGATGGCGAAGAGACCCAGTACTTC.

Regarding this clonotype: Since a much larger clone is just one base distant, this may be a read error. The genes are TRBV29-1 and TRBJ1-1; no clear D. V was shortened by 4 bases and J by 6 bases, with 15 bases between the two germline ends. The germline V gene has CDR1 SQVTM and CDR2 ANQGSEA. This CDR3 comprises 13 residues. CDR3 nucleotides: TGCAGCGTTGGAGATCGGTCGGCGCCTGAAGCTTTCTTT. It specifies CSVGDRSAPEAFF.

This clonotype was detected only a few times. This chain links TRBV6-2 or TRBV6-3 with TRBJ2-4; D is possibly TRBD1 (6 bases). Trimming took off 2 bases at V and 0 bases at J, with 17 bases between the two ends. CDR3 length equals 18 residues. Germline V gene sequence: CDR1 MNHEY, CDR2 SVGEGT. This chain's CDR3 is CASSYELQGILAKNIQYF. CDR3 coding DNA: TGTGCCAGCAGTTACGAGCTACAGGGTATACTAGCCAAAAACATTCAGTACTTC.

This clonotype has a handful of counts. CDR3: CASSQGQGTGETQYF. DNA for the CDR3: TGCGCCAGCAGCCAAGGGCAGGGGACCGGGGAGACCCAGTACTTC. This chain uses TRBV4-3 with TRBJ2-5; D might be TRBD1 (6 bases). The germline gives CDR1 LGHNA, CDR2 YSLEER. Deletions cut 1 base from V and 5 bases from J, with 14 bases between. The length of the CDR3 is 15 residues.

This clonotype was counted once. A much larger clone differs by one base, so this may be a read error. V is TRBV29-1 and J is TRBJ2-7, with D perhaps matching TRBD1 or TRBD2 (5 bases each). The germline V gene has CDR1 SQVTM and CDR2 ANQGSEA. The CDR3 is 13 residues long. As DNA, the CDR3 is TGCAGCGTTGGGACGGCAGGGAGCTACGGGCAGTACTTC. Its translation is CSVGTAGSYGQYF.

The CDR3 spells CASSQGRVANYGYTF. The CDR3 DNA reads TGCGCCAGCAGCCAAGGCAGGGTAGCTAACTATGGCTACACCTTC. The chain employs TRBV4-3 and TRBJ1-2; possible D gene TRBD1, 5 bases. V lost 1 base and J 0 bases, leaving 9 bases between the germline ends. Germline V lookup: CDR1 LGHNA, CDR2 YSLEER. This CDR3 contains 15 residues.

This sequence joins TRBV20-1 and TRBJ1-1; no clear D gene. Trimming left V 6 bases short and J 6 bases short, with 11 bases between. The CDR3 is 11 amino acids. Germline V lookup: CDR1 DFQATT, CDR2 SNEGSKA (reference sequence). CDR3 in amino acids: CSARTGAEAFF. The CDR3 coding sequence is TGCAGTGCCAGAACTGGGGCTGAAGCTTTCTTT.

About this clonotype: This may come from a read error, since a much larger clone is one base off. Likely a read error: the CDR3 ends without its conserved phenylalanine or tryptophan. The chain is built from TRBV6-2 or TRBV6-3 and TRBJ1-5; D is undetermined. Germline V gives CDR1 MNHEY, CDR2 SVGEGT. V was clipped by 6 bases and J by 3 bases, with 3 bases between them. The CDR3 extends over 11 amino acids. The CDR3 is CASRNNQPQHL. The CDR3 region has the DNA TGTGCCAGCAGGAACAATCAGCCCCAGCATCTT.

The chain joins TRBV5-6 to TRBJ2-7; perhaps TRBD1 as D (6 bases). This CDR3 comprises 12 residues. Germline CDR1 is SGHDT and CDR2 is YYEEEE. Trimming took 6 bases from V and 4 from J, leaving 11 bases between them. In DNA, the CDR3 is TGTGCCAGCAACTCAGGGGTTTACGAGCAGTACTTC. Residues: CASNSGVYEQYF. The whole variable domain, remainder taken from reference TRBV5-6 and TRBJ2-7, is DAGVTQSPTHLIKTRGQQVTLRCSPKSGHDTVSWYQQALGQGPQFIFQYYEEEERQRGNFPDRFSGHQFPNYSSELNVNALLLGDSALYLCASNSGVYEQYFGPGTRLTVT.

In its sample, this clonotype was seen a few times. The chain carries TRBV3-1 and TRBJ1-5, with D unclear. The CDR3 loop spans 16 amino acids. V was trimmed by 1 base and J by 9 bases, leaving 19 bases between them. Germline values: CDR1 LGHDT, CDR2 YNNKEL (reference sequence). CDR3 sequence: CASSQGYSGTGWPQHF. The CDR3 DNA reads TGTGCCAGCAGCCAAGGCTACAGTGGAACGGGTTGGCCCCAGCATTTT. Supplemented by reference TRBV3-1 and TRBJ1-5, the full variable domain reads DTAVSQTPKYLVTQMGNDKSIKCEQNLGHDTMYWYKQDSKKFLKIMFSYNNKELIINETVPNRFSPKSPDKAHLNLHINSLELGDSAVYFCASSQGYSGTGWPQHFGDGTRLSIL.

CDR3 sequence: CASSYSNSQPQHF. DNA for the CDR3: TGTGCCAGCAGTTACTCGAATAGCCAGCCCCAGCATTTT. The chain links TRBV6-5 to TRBJ1-5; D unclear. CDR3 length: 13 residues. Trimming cost V 0 bases and J 7 bases, with 7 bases left between them. Germline V gives CDR1 MNHEY, CDR2 SVGAGI.

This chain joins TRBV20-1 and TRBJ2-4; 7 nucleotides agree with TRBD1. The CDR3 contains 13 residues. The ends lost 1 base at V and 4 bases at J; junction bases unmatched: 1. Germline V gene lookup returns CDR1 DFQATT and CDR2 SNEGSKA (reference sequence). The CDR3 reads CSARGDRKNIQYF. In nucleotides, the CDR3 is TGCAGTGCTAGAGGGGACAGAAAAAACATTCAGTACTTC.

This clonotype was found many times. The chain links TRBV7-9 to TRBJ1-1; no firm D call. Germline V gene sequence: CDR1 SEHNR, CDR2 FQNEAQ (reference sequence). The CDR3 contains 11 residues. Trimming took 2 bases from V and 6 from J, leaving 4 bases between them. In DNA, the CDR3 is TGTGCCAGCAGCTTATCGTCTGAAGCTTTCTTT. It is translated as CASSLSSEAFF.